Listed below are T cell receptor beta chains from one sample, sequenced in a study of T cell responses to AZD1222 COVID-19 vaccine. Only in-frame clones appear in the TCRdb table, and some are missing; sequencing was by immunoSEQ multiplex PCR. Among around 180,000 clones listed, 85% to 95% were seen once. This sample comprised peripheral blood, obtained on day 0 of AZD1222 vaccination. These receptors were collected from an adult in good health. Both conserved end residues are part of each CDR3. Each record gives: CDR3 length, D gene, J gene, V gene, clone size, CDR3 protein, CDR3 DNA. D genes are given only for firm matches. Size is stated for part of the rows, as once, few or many counts, or as a class when the clone is expanded.

length: 18; D: TRBD1; J: TRBJ2-6; V: TRBV5-6; size: few; CDR3: CASSFTRPDRAGANVLTF; DNA: TGTGCCAGCAGCTTCACACGACCAGACAGGGCTGGGGCCAACGTCCTGACTTTC
length: 11; D: .; J: TRBJ1-1; V: TRBV6-5; size: .; CDR3: CASISNTEAFF; DNA: TGTGCCAGCATTAGTAACACTGAAGCTTTCTTT
length: 15; D: TRBD2; J: TRBJ2-1; V: TRBV4-1; size: once; CDR3: CASSQGGGPDNEQFF; DNA: TGCGCCAGCAGCCAAGGGGGAGGGCCCGACAATGAGCAGTTCTTC
length: 15; D: .; J: TRBJ1-1; V: TRBV5-1; size: .; CDR3: CASSLAISSSTEAFF; DNA: TGCGCCAGCAGCTTGGCTATATCGAGTTCCACTGAAGCTTTCTTT
length: 14; D: .; J: TRBJ1-6; V: TRBV9; size: .; CDR3: CASSVTDSYSPLHF; DNA: TGTGCCAGCAGCGTAACTGATTCGTATTCACCCCTCCACTTT
length: 14; D: .; J: TRBJ1-2; V: TRBV19; size: .; CDR3: CASSIPGLNYGYTF; DNA: TGTGCCAGTAGTATTCCGGGACTTAACTATGGCTACACCTTC
length: 16; D: .; J: TRBJ1-2; V: TRBV7-2; size: .; CDR3: CASSLGGWYGGGGYTF; DNA: TGTGCCAGCAGCTTAGGTGGTTGGTACGGGGGTGGTGGCTACACCTTC
length: 16; D: .; J: TRBJ1-2; V: TRBV3-1/TRBV3-2; size: .; CDR3: CASSQGAVGTPSGYTF; DNA: TGTGCCAGCAGCCAAGGGGCAGTGGGGACGCCAAGTGGCTACACCTTC
length: 14; D: .; J: TRBJ2-5; V: TRBV5-1; size: .; CDR3: CASSRPGSGETQYF; DNA: TGCGCCAGCAGCCGACCGGGCAGCGGAGAGACCCAGTACTTC
length: 12; D: .; J: TRBJ1-2; V: TRBV3-1/TRBV3-2; size: few; CDR3: CASSQLQGGYTF; DNA: TGTGCCAGCAGCCAGCTACAGGGTGGCTACACCTTC
length: 14; D: TRBD1; J: TRBJ2-5; V: TRBV3-1/TRBV3-2; size: .; CDR3: CASSATGFQETQYF; DNA: TGTGCCAGCAGCGCGACAGGGTTCCAAGAGACCCAGTACTTC
length: 14; D: .; J: TRBJ1-1; V: TRBV16; size: .; CDR3: CASSQSVGMTEAFF; DNA: TGTGCCAGCAGCCAATCCGTGGGGATGACTGAAGCTTTCTTT
length: 15; D: .; J: TRBJ1-3; V: TRBV5-4; size: .; CDR3: CASSLVGGSGNTIYF; DNA: TGTGCCAGCAGCTTGGTTGGGGGCTCTGGAAACACCATATATTTT
length: 18; D: TRBD1; J: TRBJ1-6; V: TRBV7-2; size: .; CDR3: CASRQWTGPFYTNSPLHF; DNA: TGTGCCAGCAGACAGTGGACAGGGCCCTTCTACACTAATTCACCCCTCCACTTT
length: 12; D: .; J: TRBJ1-1; V: TRBV5-1; size: .; CDR3: CASRVGETEAFF; DNA: TGCGCCAGCAGGGTAGGGGAGACTGAAGCTTTCTTT
length: 13; D: .; J: TRBJ2-1; V: TRBV7-2; size: .; CDR3: CASSNTSYNEQFF; DNA: TGTGCCAGCAGCAACACCTCCTACAATGAGCAGTTCTTC
length: 13; D: .; J: TRBJ2-7; V: TRBV15; size: once; CDR3: CATRQGIHYEQYF; DNA: TGTGCCACCAGGCAGGGGATTCACTACGAGCAGTACTTC
length: 17; D: TRBD1; J: TRBJ1-1; V: TRBV7-2; size: .; CDR3: CASRLRGGSGGAHEAFF; DNA: TGTGCCAGCAGGCTTAGAGGGGGTTCAGGGGGAGCCCACGAAGCTTTCTTT
length: 14; D: TRBD1; J: TRBJ2-5; V: TRBV5-6; size: .; CDR3: CASRDIGQGETQYF; DNA: TGTGCCAGCAGAGATATTGGACAGGGAGAGACCCAGTACTTC
length: 13; D: .; J: TRBJ1-1; V: TRBV11-1; size: .; CDR3: CASSLGRDTEAFF; DNA: TGTGCCAGCAGCTTGGGGAGGGACACTGAAGCTTTCTTT
length: 13; D: .; J: TRBJ1-1; V: TRBV6-4; size: .; CDR3: CASSEGRETEAFF; DNA: TGTGCCAGCAGTGAGGGGAGGGAAACTGAAGCTTTCTTT
length: 15; D: .; J: TRBJ1-2; V: TRBV5-6; size: .; CDR3: CASSLSGRTGPLCTF; DNA: TGTGCCAGCAGCTTGTCGGGCCGTACAGGACCCCTCTGCACCTTC
length: 13; D: .; J: TRBJ1-1; V: TRBV12-3/TRBV12-4; size: .; CDR3: CASSFRGFTEAFF; DNA: TGTGCCAGCAGTTTCCGTGGATTCACTGAAGCTTTCTTT
length: 17; D: .; J: TRBJ1-1; V: TRBV5-5; size: once; CDR3: CASSLAVRALGNTEAFF; DNA: TGTGCCAGCAGCTTGGCCGTCAGGGCTTTGGGGAACACTGAAGCTTTCTTT
length: 14; D: .; J: TRBJ2-6; V: TRBV25-1; size: .; CDR3: CASRLSSGANVLTF; DNA: TGTGCCAGCAGGCTCAGCTCTGGGGCCAACGTCCTGACTTTC
length: 15; D: .; J: TRBJ1-5; V: TRBV19; size: .; CDR3: CASSIGASKGQPQHF; DNA: TGTGCCAGTAGTATAGGGGCTTCCAAGGGTCAGCCCCAGCATTTT
length: 14; D: .; J: TRBJ2-6; V: TRBV13; size: once; CDR3: CASKEISGANVLTF; DNA: TGTGCCAGCAAAGAGATCTCTGGGGCCAACGTCCTGACTTTC
length: 13; D: TRBD1; J: TRBJ1-5; V: TRBV29-1; size: .; CDR3: CSVEGQGAQPQHF; DNA: TGCAGCGTTGAGGGACAGGGGGCGCAGCCCCAGCATTTT
length: 12; D: TRBD2; J: TRBJ2-1; V: TRBV27; size: .; CDR3: CASSSARGGEFF; DNA: TGTGCCAGCAGTTCGGCGCGGGGGGGCGAGTTCTTC
length: 18; D: .; J: TRBJ2-1; V: TRBV9; size: .; CDR3: CASSVVGSDGVGENEQFF; DNA: TGTGCCAGCAGCGTAGTCGGTAGCGATGGGGTAGGGGAGAATGAGCAGTTCTTC
length: 17; D: TRBD2; J: TRBJ2-2; V: TRBV9; size: once; CDR3: CASSVALPGGPTGELFF; DNA: TGTGCCAGCAGCGTAGCTCTGCCGGGAGGGCCCACCGGGGAGCTGTTTTTT
length: 13; D: .; J: TRBJ1-1; V: TRBV7-3; size: .; CDR3: CASSLSRDTEAFF; DNA: TGTGCCAGCAGCTTATCTAGAGATACTGAAGCTTTCTTT